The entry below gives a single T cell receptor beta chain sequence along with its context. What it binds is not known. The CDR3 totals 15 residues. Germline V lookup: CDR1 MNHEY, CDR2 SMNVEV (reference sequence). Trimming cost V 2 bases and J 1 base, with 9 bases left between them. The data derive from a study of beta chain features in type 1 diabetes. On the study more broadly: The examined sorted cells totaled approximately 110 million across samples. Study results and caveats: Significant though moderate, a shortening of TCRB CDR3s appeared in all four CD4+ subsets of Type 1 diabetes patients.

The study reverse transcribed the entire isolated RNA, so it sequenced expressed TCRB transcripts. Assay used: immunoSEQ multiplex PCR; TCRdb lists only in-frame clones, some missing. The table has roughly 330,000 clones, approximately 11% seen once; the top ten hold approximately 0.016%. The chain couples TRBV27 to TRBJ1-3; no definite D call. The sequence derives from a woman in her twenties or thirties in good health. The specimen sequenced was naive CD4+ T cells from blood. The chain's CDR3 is CASSLSGVSGNTIYF. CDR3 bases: TGTGCCAGCAGTTTAAGCGGGGTTTCTGGAAACACCATATATTTT.